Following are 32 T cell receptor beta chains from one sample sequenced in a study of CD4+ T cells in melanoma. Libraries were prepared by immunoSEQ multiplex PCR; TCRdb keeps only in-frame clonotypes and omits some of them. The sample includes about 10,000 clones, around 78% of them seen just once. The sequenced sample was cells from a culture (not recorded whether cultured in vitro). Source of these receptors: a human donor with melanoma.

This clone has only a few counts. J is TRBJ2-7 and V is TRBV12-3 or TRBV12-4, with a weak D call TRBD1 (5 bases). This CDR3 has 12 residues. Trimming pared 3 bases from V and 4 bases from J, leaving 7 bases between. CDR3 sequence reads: CASSFREYEQYF. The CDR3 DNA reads TGTGCCAGCAGTTTCAGGGAATACGAGCAGTACTTC.

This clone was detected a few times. CDR3 coding DNA: TGTGCCACCAGCAGCCTAGACAGGGTCGGAAATGGCTACACCTTC. Amino acid sequence: CATSSLDRVGNGYTF. The chain is built from TRBV15 and TRBJ1-2; 7 bases line up with TRBD1. V trimming: 3 bases; J trimming: 6 bases; junction bases outside the gene matches: 10. The germline V gene has CDR1 LNHNV and CDR2 YYDKDF (reference sequence). The CDR3 is 15 residues long.

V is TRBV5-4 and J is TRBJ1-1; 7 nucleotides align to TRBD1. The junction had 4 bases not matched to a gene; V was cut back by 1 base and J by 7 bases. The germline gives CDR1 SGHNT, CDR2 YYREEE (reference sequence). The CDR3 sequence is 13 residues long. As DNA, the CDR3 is TGTGCCAGCAGCTTGCACCGGGACAGTGAAGCTTTCTTT. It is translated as CASSLHRDSEAFF.

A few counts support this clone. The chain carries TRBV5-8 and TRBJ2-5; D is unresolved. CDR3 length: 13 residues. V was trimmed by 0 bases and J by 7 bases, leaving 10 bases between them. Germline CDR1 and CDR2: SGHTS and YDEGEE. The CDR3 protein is CASSLAGSRTQYF. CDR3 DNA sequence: TGTGCCAGCAGCTTGGCCGGCTCGCGGACCCAGTACTTC.

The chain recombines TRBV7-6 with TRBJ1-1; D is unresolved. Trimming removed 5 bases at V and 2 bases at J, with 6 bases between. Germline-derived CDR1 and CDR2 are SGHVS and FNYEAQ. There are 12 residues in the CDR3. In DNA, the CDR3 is TGTGCCAGCAGCCAACATAACACTGAAGCTTTCTTT. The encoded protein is CASSQHNTEAFF. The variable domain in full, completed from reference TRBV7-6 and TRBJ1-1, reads GAGVSQSPRYKVTKRGQDVALRCDPISGHVSLYWYRQALGQGPEFLTYFNYEAQQDKSGLPNDRFSAERPEGSISTLTIQRTEQRDSAMYRCASSQHNTEAFFGQGTRLTVV.

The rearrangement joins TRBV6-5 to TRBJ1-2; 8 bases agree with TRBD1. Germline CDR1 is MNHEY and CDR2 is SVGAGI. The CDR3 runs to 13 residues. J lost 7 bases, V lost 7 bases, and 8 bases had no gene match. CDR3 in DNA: TGTGCCAGCAAGGTCCCAGGGGGCAGTGGCTACACCTTC. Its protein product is CASKVPGGSGYTF.

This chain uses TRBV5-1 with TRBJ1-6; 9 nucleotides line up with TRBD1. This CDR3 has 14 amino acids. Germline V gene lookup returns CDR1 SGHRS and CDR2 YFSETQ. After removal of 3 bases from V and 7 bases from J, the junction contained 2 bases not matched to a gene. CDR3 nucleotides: TGCGCCAGCAGCTGGACAGGGGTAAATTCACCCCTCCACTTT. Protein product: CASSWTGVNSPLHF.

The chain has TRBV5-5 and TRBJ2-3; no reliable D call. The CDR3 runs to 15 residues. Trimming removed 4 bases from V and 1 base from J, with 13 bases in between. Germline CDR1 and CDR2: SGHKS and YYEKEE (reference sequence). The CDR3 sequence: CASSASSLGTDTQYF. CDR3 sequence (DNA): TGTGCCAGCAGCGCATCATCTCTCGGCACAGATACGCAGTATTTT. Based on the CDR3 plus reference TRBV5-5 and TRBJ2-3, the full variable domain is DAGVTQSPTHLIKTRGQQVTLRCSPISGHKSVSWYQQVLGQGPQFIFQYYEKEERGRGNFPDRFSARQFPNYSSELNVNALLLGDSALYLCASSASSLGTDTQYFGPGTRLTVL.

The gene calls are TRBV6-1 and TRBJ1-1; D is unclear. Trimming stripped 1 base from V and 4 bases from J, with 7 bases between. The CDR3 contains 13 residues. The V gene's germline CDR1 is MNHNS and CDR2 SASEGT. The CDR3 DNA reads TGTGCCAGCAGTGAAGTCCGGGGCACTGAAGCTTTCTTT. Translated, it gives CASSEVRGTEAFF.

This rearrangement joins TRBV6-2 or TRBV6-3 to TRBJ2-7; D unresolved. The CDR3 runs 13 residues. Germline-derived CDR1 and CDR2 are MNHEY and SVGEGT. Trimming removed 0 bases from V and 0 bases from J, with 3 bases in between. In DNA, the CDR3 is TGTGCCAGCAGTTACTCAATCTCCTACGAGCAGTACTTC. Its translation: CASSYSISYEQYF.

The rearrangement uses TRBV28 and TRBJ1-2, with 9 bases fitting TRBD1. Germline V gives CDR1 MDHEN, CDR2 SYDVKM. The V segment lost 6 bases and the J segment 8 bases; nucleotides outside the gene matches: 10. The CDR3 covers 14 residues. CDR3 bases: TGTGCCAGCAGACTCGGGACAGGGATTTTCGGCTACACCTTC. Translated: CASRLGTGIFGYTF.

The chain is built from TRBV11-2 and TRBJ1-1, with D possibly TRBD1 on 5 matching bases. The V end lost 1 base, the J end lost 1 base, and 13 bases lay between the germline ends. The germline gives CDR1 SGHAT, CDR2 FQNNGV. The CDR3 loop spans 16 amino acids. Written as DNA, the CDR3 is TGTGCCAGCAGCTTAGGAGGGGTCAATCCGAACACTGAAGCTTTCTTT. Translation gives CASSLGGVNPNTEAFF.

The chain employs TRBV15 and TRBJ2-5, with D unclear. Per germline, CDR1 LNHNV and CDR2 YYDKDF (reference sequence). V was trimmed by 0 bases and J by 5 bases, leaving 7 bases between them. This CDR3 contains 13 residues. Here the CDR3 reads CATSRDRFETQYF. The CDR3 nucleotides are TGTGCCACCAGCAGAGACAGGTTCGAGACCCAGTACTTC. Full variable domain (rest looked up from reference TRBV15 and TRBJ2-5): DAMVIQNPRYQVTQFGKPVTLSCSQTLNHNVMYWYQQKSSQAPKLLFHYYDKDFNNEADTPDNFQSRRPNTSFCFLDIRSPGLGDTAMYLCATSRDRFETQYFGPGTRLLVL.

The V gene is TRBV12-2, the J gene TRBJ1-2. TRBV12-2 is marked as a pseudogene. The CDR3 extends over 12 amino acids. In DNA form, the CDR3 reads TGTGCAAGTCGCTCCTTGAGAGGGGAGTTTACCTTC. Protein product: CASRSLRGEFTF.

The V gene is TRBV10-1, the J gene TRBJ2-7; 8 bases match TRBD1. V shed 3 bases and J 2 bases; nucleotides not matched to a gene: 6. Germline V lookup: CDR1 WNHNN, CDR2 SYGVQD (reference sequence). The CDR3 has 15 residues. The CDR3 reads CASSDSGTGAYEQYF. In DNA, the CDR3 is TGCGCCAGCAGTGATTCCGGGACAGGAGCCTACGAGCAGTACTTC.

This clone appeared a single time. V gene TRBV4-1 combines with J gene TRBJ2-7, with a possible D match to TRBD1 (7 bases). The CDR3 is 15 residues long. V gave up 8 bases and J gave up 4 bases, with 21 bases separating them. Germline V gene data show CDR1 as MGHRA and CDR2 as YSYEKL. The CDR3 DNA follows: TGCGCCAGCGGCAAATCGGAGGGGGCAAATTACGAGCAGTACTTC. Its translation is CASGKSEGANYEQYF.

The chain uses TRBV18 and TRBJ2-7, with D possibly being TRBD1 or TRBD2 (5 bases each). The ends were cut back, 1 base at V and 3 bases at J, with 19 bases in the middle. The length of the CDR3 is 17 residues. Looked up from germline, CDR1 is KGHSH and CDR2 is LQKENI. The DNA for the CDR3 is TGTGCCAGCTCACCACTTGGTCCGGGACGGCGCGACTACGAGCAGTACTTC. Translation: CASSPLGPGRRDYEQYF.

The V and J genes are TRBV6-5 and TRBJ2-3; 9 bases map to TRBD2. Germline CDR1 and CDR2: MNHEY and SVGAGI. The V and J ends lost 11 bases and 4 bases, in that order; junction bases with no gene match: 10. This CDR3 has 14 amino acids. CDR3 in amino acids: CAAIPGLAADTQYF. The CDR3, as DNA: TGTGCCGCCATACCGGGACTAGCAGCAGATACGCAGTATTTT.

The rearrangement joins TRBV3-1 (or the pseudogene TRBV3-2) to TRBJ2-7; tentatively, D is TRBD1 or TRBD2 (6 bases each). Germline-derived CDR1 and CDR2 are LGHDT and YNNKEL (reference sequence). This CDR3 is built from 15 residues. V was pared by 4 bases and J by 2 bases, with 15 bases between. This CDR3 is CASSLGAGPPYEQYF. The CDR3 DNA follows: TGTGCCAGCAGCCTGGGGGCGGGACCCCCCTACGAGCAGTACTTC.

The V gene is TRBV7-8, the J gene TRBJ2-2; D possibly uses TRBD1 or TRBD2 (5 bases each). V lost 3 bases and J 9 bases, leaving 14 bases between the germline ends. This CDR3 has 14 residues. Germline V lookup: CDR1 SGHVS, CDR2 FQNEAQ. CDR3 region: CASSLNPGTRELFF. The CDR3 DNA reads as TGTGCCAGCAGCTTGAACCCCGGGACCCGGGAGCTGTTTTTT.

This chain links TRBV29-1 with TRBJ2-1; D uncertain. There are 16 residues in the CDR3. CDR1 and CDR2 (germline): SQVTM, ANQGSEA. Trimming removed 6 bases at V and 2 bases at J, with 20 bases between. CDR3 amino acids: CSVDDPIAVAYNEQFF. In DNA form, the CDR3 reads TGCAGCGTCGACGATCCTATAGCTGTAGCCTACAATGAGCAGTTCTTC.

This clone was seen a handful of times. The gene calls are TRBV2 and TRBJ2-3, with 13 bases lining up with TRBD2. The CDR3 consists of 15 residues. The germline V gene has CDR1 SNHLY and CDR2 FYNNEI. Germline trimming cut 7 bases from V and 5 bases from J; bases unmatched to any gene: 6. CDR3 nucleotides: TGTGCCAGCAAGACTAGCGGGGGGCTAAGAGATACGCAGTATTTT. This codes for CASKTSGGLRDTQYF.

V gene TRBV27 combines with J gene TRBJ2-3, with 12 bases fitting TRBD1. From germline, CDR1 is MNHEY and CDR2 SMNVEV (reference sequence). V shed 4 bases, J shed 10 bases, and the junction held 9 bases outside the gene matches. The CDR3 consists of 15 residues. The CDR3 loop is CASSSGQGARRSQYF. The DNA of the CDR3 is TGTGCCAGCAGTTCGGGACAGGGGGCCCGACGATCGCAGTATTTT.

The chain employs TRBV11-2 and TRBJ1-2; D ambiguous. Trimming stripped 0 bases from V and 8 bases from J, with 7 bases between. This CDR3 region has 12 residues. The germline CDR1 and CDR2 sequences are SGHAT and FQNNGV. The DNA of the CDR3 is TGTGCCAGCAGCTTAGATCCTGGGGGCTACACCTTC. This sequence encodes CASSLDPGGYTF. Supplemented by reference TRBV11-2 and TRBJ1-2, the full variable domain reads EAGVAQSPRYKIIEKRQSVAFWCNPISGHATLYWYQQILGQGPKLLIQFQNNGVVDDSQLPKDRFSAERLKGVDSTLKIQPAKLEDSAVYLCASSLDPGGYTFGSGTRLTVV.

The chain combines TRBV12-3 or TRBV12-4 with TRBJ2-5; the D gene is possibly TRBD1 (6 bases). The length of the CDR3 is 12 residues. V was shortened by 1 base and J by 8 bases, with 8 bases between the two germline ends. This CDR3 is CASSLGRGTQYF. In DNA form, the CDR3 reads TGTGCCAGCAGTTTAGGCAGGGGAACCCAGTACTTC.

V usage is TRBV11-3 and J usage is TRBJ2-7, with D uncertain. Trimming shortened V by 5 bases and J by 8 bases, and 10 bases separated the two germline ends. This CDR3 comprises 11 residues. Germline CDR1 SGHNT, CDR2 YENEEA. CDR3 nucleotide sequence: TGTGCCAGCAGCATCGGAAAAAAGCAGTACTTC. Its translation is CASSIGKKQYF.

DNA of the CDR3: TGCGCCAGCAGCTTAAGGCAAGGTGCCTACGAGCAGTACTTC. Its translation is CASSLRQGAYEQYF. The genes are TRBV5-1 and TRBJ2-7; no firm D call. Germline V gene sequence: CDR1 SGHRS, CDR2 YFSETQ. Deletions cut 2 bases from V and 2 bases from J, with 11 bases between. The CDR3 has 14 residues.

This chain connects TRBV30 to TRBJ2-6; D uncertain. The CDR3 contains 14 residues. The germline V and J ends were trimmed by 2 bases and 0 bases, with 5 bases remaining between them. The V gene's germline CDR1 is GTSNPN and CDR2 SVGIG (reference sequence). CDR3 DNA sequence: TGTGCCTGGAGTAGGTTCTCTGGGGCCAACGTCCTGACTTTC. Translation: CAWSRFSGANVLTF.

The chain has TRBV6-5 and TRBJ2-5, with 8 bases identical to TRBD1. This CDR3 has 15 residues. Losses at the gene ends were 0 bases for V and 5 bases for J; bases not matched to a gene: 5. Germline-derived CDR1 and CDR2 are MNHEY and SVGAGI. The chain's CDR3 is CASSYSLDRAETQYF. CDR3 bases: TGTGCCAGCAGTTACTCGCTGGACAGGGCGGAGACCCAGTACTTC.

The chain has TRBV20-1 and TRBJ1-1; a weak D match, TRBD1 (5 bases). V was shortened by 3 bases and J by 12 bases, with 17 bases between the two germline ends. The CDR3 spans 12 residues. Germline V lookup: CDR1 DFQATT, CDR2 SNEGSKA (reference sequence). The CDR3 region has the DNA TGCAGTGCTAGTATTTTTCGGGGCCCGACTTTCTTT. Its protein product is CSASIFRGPTFF.

The CDR3 is CASSGTRSNEQFF. The CDR3 coding sequence is TGTGCCAGCAGTGGGACTAGGTCCAATGAGCAGTTCTTC. The gene calls are TRBV2 and TRBJ2-1; 7 nucleotides match TRBD2. J gave up 6 bases and V 4 bases, and 3 bases lay outside the gene matches. This CDR3 spans 13 amino acids. Germline CDR1 SNHLY, CDR2 FYNNEI. Using reference TRBV2 and TRBJ2-1 for the parts outside the CDR3, the full variable domain is EPEVTQTPSHQVTQMGQEVILRCVPISNHLYFYWYRQILGQKVEFLVSFYNNEISEKSEIFDDQFSVERPDGSNFTLKIRSTKLEDSAMYFCASSGTRSNEQFFGPGTRLTVL.

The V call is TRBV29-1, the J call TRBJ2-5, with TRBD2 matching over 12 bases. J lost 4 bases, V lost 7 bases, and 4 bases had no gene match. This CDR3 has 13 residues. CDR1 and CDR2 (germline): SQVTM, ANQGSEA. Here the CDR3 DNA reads TGCAGCGCTGTGACTAGCGGGGGAGAGACCCAGTACTTC. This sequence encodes CSAVTSGGETQYF.